This entry concerns a single TCR beta chain. The antigen this receptor binds is unknown. Base qualities are missing; no much larger clone stands one base away. This sample is drawn from a study of beta chain features in type 1 diabetes (dated by TCRdb to 2016 to 2019). Background on the whole study: Mean age, gender distribution, total cell number and subset yield were not different between patients and healthy donors. Whereas all 30 or so donors provided naive and central memory subsets, regulatory and stem cell-like memory subsets were isolated from just 8 patients and roughly 8 healthy donors. The study compared TCRB repertoires of sorted circulating CD4+ T cell subsets between recently diagnosed type 1 diabetes patients and matched healthy donors. A total of some 110 million sorted cells were examined across all samples, and a strong correlation was observed between cell number per subset and RNA yield. Overall study outcomes, separate from this receptor: Shorter templates might have been favored by PCR, but patient and control samples were amplified and corrected together, so both groups would have been affected equally by any skew. Fewer insertions and more nucleotide deletions at VDJ recombination sites were observed in patients with type 1 diabetes, implying thymic rearrangement abnormalities. The naive, central memory and regulatory TCRB repertoires appeared to resemble one another more closely among patients than among healthy donors. A moderate but significant shortening of TCRB CDR3 length was observed in type 1 diabetes patients in all four CD4+ subsets. Because small numbers of individuals were included in the HLA sub-analyses, any influence of HLA type on TCRB rearrangement was left unresolved. Sequencing cDNA rather than genomic DNA could over-represent highly expressing activated cells, although activation and CD3 levels did not differ between groups.

A single peripheral blood draw of approximately 120 mL on average was collected from each donor into heparinised tubes. A BD FACSAria II was used to sort naive, central memory, regulatory and stem cell-like memory CD4+ T cells with a panel that included CD45RO, CCR7, CD25, CD127, CD95 and CD27. Every sorted population had a purity above 95%. Right away, PBMCs were isolated by Lymphoprep density gradient centrifugation and were stained directly, with no culture step. So that batch effects would be minimized, each experiment stained and sorted samples in pairs, pairing one healthy donor with one patient. The CDR3, cysteine through phenylalanine, is 16 amino acids long. Kept here is only the CDR3 DNA, which spans 48 bases and is read in frame from base 1. Trimming removed 0 bases from V and 3 bases from J, leaving 14 bases between the germline ends. The entire amount of isolated RNA was reverse transcribed using the High Capacity cDNA Reverse Transcription Kit, so the sequenced TCRB transcripts were expressed ones. Deep immunoSEQ sequencing was performed on naive, central memory and regulatory T cell samples, with an average of roughly 3.5 million total reads per sample. Sorted cells were lysed in RLT buffer, and RNA was extracted using DNase-treated RNeasy Micro or Mini kits according to cell number. To prevent cross-contamination, each cell subset was processed individually, whereas patient and healthy donor samples were processed jointly. Using the immunoSEQ multiplex PCR, TCRB sequences were amplified from cDNA into 87-bp fragments spanning the CDR3 region. Sequencing of the amplicons was performed on the Illumina HiSeq platform. In the paper's pipeline: PCR bias was corrected computationally using synthetic template baselines, and reads within Hamming distance 2 were collapsed, with unmergeable singletons discarded. By aligning reads against IMGT, V, D and J genes, CDR3 length, and insertions or deletions at six rearrangement sites were assigned. Within each subset, clonotype counts were normalized to sorted cell number, and only after that were true diversity and Gini coefficients computed with the tcR R package. The overlap coefficient, calculated on TCRB nucleotide sequences, was used to measure repertoire sharing. Out-of-frame TCRB sequences from naive cells were analyzed as a proxy for the pre-selection repertoire. TCRdb provides this immuneACCESS table in a form limited to in-frame rearrangements. Some clones are lacking; in checked studies, under half of them reflect an unresolved V gene, and why the rest are absent is not known. V and J calls and clone size are as listed in that table; D and trimming were resolved from the DNA. This sample gives hundreds of thousands of clones in total; roughly 13% of them show up just once. The ten largest clones capture 0.022% of the sample.

What was sequenced was naive CD4+ T cells from blood. The sample's cell subset or site, from its label and the paper: true naive CD4+ T cells. This chain is built from TRBV23-1 and TRBJ1-1, with the D gene uncertain. TRBV23-1 falls under the ORF class, with uncertain function. The TCR sequence derives from a young man with type 1 diabetes. CDR3 protein: CASSQSAGGLDTEAFF. The DNA sequence is given as TGCGCCAGCAGTCAATCAGCTGGAGGGCTTGACACTGAAGCTTTCTTT.